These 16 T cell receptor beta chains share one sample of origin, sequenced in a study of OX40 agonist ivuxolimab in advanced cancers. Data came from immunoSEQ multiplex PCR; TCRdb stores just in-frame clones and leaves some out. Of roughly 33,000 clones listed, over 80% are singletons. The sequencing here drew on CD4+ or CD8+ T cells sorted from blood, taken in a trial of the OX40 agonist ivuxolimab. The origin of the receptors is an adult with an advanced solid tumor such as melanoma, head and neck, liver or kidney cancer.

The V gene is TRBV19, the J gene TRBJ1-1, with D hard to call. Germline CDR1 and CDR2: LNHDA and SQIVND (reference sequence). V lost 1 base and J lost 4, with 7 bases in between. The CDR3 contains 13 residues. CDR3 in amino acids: CASSIGAATEAFF. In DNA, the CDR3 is TGTGCCAGTAGTATAGGGGCCGCCACTGAAGCTTTCTTT.

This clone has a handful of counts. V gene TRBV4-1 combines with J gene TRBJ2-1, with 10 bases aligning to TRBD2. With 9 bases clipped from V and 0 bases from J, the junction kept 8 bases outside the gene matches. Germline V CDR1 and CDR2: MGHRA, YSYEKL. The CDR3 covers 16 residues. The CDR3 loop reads CASQDTSGTSYNEQFF. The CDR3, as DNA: TGCGCCAGTCAGGATACTAGCGGGACCTCCTACAATGAGCAGTTCTTC.

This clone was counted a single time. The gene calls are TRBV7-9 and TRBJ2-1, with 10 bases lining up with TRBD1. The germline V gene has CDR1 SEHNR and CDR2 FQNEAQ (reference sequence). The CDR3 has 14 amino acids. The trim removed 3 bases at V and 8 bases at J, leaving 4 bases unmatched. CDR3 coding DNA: TGTGCCAGCAGCTTGGACAGGGGGATCGATGAGCAGTTCTTC. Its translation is CASSLDRGIDEQFF.

The CDR3 loop is CASSTGLAGAAEQFF. The CDR3 nucleotides are TGTGCCAGCAGCACCGGACTAGCGGGAGCGGCTGAGCAGTTCTTC. This chain joins TRBV13 and TRBJ2-1, with TRBD2 identical over 13 bases. V was pared by 5 bases and J by 9 bases, with 7 bases of the junction left unmatched. Germline CDR1 is PRHDT and CDR2 is FYEKMQ (reference sequence). This CDR3 has 15 amino acids.

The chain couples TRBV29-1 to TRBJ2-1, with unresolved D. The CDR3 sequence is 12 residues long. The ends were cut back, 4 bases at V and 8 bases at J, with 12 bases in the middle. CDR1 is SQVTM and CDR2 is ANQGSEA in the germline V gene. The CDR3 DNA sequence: TGCAGCGTTGTCGTCAGGATCGATGAGCAGTTCTTC. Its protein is CSVVVRIDEQFF.

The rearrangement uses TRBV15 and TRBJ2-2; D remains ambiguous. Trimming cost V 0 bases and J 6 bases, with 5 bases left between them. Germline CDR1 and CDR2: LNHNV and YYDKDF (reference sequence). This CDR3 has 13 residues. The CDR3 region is CATSRDRAGELFF. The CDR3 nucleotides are TGTGCCACCAGCAGAGATCGGGCCGGGGAGCTGTTTTTT.

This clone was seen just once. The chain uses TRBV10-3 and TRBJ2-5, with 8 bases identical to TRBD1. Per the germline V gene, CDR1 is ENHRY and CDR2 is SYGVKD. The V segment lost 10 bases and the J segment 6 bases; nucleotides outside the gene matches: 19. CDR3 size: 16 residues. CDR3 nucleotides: TGTGCCACCCAATCTTCGTTGGCAGGGGGCGAGCAGACCCAGTACTTC. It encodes CATQSSLAGGEQTQYF.

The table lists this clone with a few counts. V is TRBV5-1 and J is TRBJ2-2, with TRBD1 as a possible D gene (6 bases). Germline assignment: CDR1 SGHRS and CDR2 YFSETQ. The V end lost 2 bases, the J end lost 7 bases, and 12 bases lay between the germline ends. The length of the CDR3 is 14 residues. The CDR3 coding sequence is TGCGCCAGCAGCTTACAGGGTATAGACGGGGAGCTGTTTTTT. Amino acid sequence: CASSLQGIDGELFF. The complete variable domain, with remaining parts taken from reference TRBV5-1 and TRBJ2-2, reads KAGVTQTPRYLIKTRGQQVTLSCSPISGHRSVSWYQQTPGQGLQFLFEYFSETQRNKGNFPGRFSGRQFSNSRSEMNVSTLELGDSALYLCASSLQGIDGELFFGEGSRLTVL.

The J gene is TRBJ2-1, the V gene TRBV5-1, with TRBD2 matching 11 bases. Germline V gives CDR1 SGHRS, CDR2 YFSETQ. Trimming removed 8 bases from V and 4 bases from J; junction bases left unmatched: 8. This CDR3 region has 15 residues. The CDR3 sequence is CASSVAGGHYNEQFF. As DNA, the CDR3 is TGCGCCAGTTCGGTAGCGGGAGGGCATTACAATGAGCAGTTCTTC.

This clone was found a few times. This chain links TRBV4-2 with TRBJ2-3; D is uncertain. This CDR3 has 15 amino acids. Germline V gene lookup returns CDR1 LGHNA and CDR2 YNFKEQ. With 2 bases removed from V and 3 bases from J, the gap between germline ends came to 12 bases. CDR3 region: CASSQPGVGTDTQYF. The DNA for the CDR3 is TGTGCCAGCAGCCAACCCGGAGTTGGTACAGATACGCAGTATTTT.

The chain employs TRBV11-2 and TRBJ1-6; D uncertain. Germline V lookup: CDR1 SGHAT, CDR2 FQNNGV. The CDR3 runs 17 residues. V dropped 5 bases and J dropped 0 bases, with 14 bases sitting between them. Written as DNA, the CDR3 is TGTGCCAGCAGCAAAGGCGCAGAAAGCTCCTATAATTCACCCCTCCACTTT. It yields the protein CASSKGAESSYNSPLHF.

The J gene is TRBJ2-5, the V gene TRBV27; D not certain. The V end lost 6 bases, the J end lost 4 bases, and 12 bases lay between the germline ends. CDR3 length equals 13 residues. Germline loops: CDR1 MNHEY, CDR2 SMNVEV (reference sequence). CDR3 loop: CASRPSSRETQYF. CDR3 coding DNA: TGTGCCAGCAGACCCTCATCCAGAGAGACCCAGTACTTC.

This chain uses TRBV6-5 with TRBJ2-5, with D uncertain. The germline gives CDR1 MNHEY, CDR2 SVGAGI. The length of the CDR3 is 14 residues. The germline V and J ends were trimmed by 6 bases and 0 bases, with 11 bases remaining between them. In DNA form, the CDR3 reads TGTGCCAGCAGGTGGGGTTTGTACCAAGAGACCCAGTACTTC. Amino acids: CASRWGLYQETQYF.

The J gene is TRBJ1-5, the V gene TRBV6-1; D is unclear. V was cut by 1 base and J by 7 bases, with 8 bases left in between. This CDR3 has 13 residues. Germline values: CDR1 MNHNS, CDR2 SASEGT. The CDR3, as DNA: TGTGCCAGCAGTGAAGGCGGGGTCCAGCCCCAGCATTTT. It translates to CASSEGGVQPQHF.

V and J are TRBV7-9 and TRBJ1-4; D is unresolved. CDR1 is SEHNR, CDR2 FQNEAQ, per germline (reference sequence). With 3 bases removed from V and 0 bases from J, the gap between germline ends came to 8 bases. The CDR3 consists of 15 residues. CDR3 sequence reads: CASSLGDATNEKLFF. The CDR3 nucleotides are TGTGCCAGCAGCTTGGGAGATGCAACTAATGAAAAACTGTTTTTT. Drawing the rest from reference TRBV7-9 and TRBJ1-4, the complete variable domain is DTGVSQNPRHKITKRGQNVTFRCDPISEHNRLYWYRQTLGQGPEFLTYFQNEAQLEKSRLLSDRFSAERPKGSFSTLEIQRTEQGDSAMYLCASSLGDATNEKLFFGSGTQLSVL.

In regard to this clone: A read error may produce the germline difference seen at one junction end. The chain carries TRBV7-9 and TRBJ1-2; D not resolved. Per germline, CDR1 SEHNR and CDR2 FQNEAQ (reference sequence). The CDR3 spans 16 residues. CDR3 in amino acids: CASSLGTSGSPYGYTF. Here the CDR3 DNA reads TGTGCCAGCAGCTTAGGGACCTCCGGGTCCCCTTATGGCTACACATTC.